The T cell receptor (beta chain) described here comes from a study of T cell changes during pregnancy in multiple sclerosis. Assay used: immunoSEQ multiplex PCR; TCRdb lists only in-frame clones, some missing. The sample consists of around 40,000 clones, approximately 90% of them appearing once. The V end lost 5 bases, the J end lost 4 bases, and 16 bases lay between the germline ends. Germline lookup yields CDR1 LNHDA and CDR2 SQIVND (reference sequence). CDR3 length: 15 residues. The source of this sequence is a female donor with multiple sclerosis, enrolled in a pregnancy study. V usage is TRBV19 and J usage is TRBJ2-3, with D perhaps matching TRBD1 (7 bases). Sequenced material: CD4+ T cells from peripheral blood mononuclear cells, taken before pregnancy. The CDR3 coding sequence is TGTGCCAGTAGTTCCCAGGGGGGAGTCCCAGATACGCAGTATTTT. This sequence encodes CASSSQGGVPDTQYF.